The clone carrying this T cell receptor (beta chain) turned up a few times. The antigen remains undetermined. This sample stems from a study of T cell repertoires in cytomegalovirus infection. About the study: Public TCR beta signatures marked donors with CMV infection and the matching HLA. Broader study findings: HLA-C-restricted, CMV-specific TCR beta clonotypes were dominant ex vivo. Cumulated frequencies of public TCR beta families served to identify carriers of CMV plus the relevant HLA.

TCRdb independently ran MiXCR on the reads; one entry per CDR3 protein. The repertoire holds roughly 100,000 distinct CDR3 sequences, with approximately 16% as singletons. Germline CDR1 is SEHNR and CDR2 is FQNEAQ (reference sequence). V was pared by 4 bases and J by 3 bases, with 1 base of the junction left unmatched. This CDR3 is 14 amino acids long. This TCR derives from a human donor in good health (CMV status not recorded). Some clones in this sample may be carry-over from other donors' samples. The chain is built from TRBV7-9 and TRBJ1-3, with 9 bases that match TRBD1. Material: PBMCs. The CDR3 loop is CASSSTGGGNTIYF. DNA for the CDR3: TGTGCCAGCAGCTCGACAGGGGGTGGAAACACCATATATTTT.